The rows below give T cell receptor beta chains drawn from one sample of a study of spatial heterogeneity in lung cancer. TCRdb reprocessed the 5' RACE reads with MiXCR, giving one entry per CDR3 protein. Of approximately 8,800 distinct CDR3 sequences in the sample, roughly 4.3% were seen once. The specimen comprised lung tumor tissue, sampled at surgery. These receptors all come from a female donor with early-stage non-small cell lung cancer. The CDR3 runs from the conserved cysteine through the conserved F or W. The D gene is left open where the match is weak. Only part of the rows carry a size: once, few, many, or a class if the clone is expanded.

CDR3aa	CDR3nt	d_gene	v_gene	j_gene	abundance
CASSYGPDGYTF	TGTGCCAGCAGTTACGGTCCCGATGGCTACACCTTC	-	TRBV6-6	TRBJ1-2	many
CASSFTTRGHGGYTF	TGTGCCAGCAGTTTCACGACGCGAGGACACGGAGGCTACACCTTC	-	TRBV27	TRBJ1-2	many
CASNDGTISYNEQFF	TGTGCCAGCAATGATGGGACCATCTCCTACAATGAGCAGTTCTTC	-	TRBV2	TRBJ2-1	many
CASSPLSGTGPALHF	TGTGCCAGCAGTCCTCTGAGCGGGACAGGTCCGGCCCTCCACTTT	TRBD1	TRBV25-1	TRBJ1-6	medium-sized
CAISESSGRAGEQFF	TGTGCCATCAGTGAGTCGAGTGGGAGGGCCGGTGAGCAGTTCTTC	TRBD2	TRBV10-3	TRBJ2-1	medium-sized
CASSPHSGVPWEQFF	TGTGCCAGCAGCCCCCATAGCGGGGTCCCATGGGAGCAGTTCTTC	TRBD2	TRBV7-2	TRBJ2-1	few
CASSLASTGELFF	TGTGCCAGCAGTTTGGCCTCCACCGGGGAGCTGTTTTTT	-	TRBV12-3/TRBV12-4	TRBJ2-2	-
CASSLQGLQREYTGELFF	TGTGCCAGCAGCCTTCAAGGACTGCAGCGGGAATACACCGGGGAGCTGTTTTTT	TRBD2	TRBV3-1	TRBJ2-2	many
CAISNDRVTSPLHF	TGTGCCATCAGTAATGACAGGGTAACATCACCCCTCCACTTT	TRBD1	TRBV10-3	TRBJ1-6	few
CASTNQGVNTQYF	TGTGCCAGCACCAACCAGGGAGTGAATACGCAGTATTTT	-	TRBV6-6	TRBJ2-3	many
CASSGGPHNQPQHF	TGTGCCAGCAGTGGGGGGCCGCACAATCAGCCCCAGCATTTT	-	TRBV6-5	TRBJ1-5	few
CASSLSKQGHYEQYF	TGTGCCAGCAGTTTATCGAAACAGGGTCACTACGAGCAGTACTTC	-	TRBV27	TRBJ2-7	-
CASTPVLFLNTEAFF	TGCGCCAGCACCCCGGTCCTCTTTCTGAACACTGAAGCTTTCTTT	-	TRBV4-1	TRBJ1-1	many
CSVGGRDIQYF	TGCAGCGTTGGGGGGCGCGACATTCAGTACTTC	-	TRBV29-1	TRBJ2-4	many
CASSEAIGGIGTDTQYF	TGTGCCAGCAGTGAAGCTATCGGGGGGATTGGCACAGATACGCAGTATTTT	TRBD2	TRBV2	TRBJ2-3	many
CASSEGSLTGELFF	TGTGCCAGCAGCGAGGGCAGCCTCACCGGGGAGCTGTTTTTT	-	TRBV11-2	TRBJ2-2	many
CASSQGGTSGRTPEQFF	TGTGCCAGCAGCCAAGGGGGGACTAGCGGGAGGACCCCTGAGCAGTTCTTC	TRBD2	TRBV3-1	TRBJ2-1	many
CASSQADRVNTEAFF	TGCGCCAGCAGCCAAGCTGACAGGGTCAACACTGAAGCTTTCTTT	TRBD1	TRBV4-1	TRBJ1-1	many
CASSLAGPTGETQYF	TGTGCCAGCAGTTTGGCAGGGCCCACGGGGGAGACCCAGTACTTC	-	TRBV27	TRBJ2-5	many
CASSSRTGRNRGEQYF	TGTGCCAGCAGTTCCAGGACAGGGCGTAATAGAGGCGAGCAGTACTTC	TRBD1	TRBV27	TRBJ2-7	medium-sized
CASSESGDRDEAFF	TGCGCCAGCAGTGAGTCGGGGGACAGGGATGAAGCTTTCTTT	TRBD1	TRBV10-1	TRBJ1-1	many
CSARELSNQPQHF	TGCAGTGCTAGAGAACTTAGCAATCAGCCCCAGCATTTT	-	TRBV20-1	TRBJ1-5	many
CASTLGPGLVTFF	TGTGCCAGCACTCTCGGGCCGGGACTAGTGACCTTCTTC	TRBD2	TRBV12-3/TRBV12-4	TRBJ2-1	medium-sized
CSALTGNTEAFF	TGCAGTGCCCTGACAGGGAACACTGAAGCTTTCTTT	-	TRBV20-1	TRBJ1-1	many
CASSLDSYGYTF	TGTGCCAGCAGTTTAGACAGCTATGGCTACACCTTC	-	TRBV12-3/TRBV12-4	TRBJ1-2	few
CASSRTGGLADTQYF	TGTGCCAGCAGCAGGACAGGGGGTCTCGCAGATACGCAGTATTTT	TRBD1	TRBV6-1	TRBJ2-3	-
CASRRGTEAFF	TGTGCCAGCAGAAGGGGGACTGAAGCTTTCTTT	-	TRBV28	TRBJ1-1	many
CASSLRLTHPSGANVLTF	TGTGCCAGCAGCTTACGTTTGACCCATCCTTCTGGGGCCAACGTCCTGACTTTC	-	TRBV7-9	TRBJ2-6	many
CASSQSSGRASGANVLTF	TGTGCCAGCAGCCAATCTAGCGGGAGGGCCTCAGGGGCCAACGTCCTGACTTTC	TRBD2	TRBV3-1	TRBJ2-6	many
CASSGIPGGETQYF	TGCGCCAGCAGCGGAATTCCCGGGGGAGAGACCCAGTACTTC	-	TRBV5-1	TRBJ2-5	many
CSARTSGSVEQFF	TGCAGTGCACGGACTAGCGGGAGCGTTGAGCAGTTCTTC	TRBD2	TRBV20-1	TRBJ2-1	medium-sized
CASSQDGLAGGETQYF	TGTGCCAGCAGCCAAGATGGGCTAGCGGGAGGAGAGACCCAGTACTTC	TRBD2	TRBV4-2	TRBJ2-5	large
CASSSGLAGDLFF	TGTGCCAGCAGCTCTGGACTAGCGGGAGATCTGTTCTTC	TRBD2	TRBV11-2	TRBJ2-1	many
CASSQEGQPTDTQYF	TGTGCCAGCAGCCAGGAGGGACAGCCCACAGATACGCAGTATTTT	-	TRBV4-2	TRBJ2-3	many
CATSRDMADQETQYF	TGTGCCACCAGCAGAGATATGGCGGACCAAGAGACCCAGTACTTC	-	TRBV15	TRBJ2-5	few
CASSYPVAGGTDTQYF	TGTGCCAGCAGTTACCCTGTGGCAGGGGGGACGGATACGCAGTATTTT	-	TRBV6-6	TRBJ2-3	many
CASRATGNTDTQYF	TGTGCCAGCAGAGCAACAGGGAACACAGATACGCAGTATTTT	-	TRBV6-2/TRBV6-3	TRBJ2-3	few
CSARTPLSYNEQFF	TGCAGTGCTAGGACTCCCCTTTCCTACAATGAGCAGTTCTTC	-	TRBV20-1	TRBJ2-1	medium-sized
CASSLEPLDEQFF	TGTGCCAGCAGCTTAGAACCACTCGATGAGCAGTTCTTC	-	TRBV7-9	TRBJ2-1	many
CASSLEKIGDTEAFF	TGCGCCAGCAGCTTGGAAAAAATTGGGGACACTGAAGCTTTCTTT	-	TRBV5-1	TRBJ1-1	many
CSAPVSREASTDTQYF	TGCAGTGCTCCTGTCTCGCGGGAGGCGAGCACAGATACGCAGTATTTT	TRBD2	TRBV20-1	TRBJ2-3	many
CSAGDSGYEQYF	TGCAGCGCCGGGGACTCCGGATACGAGCAGTACTTC	-	TRBV29-1	TRBJ2-7	many
CATSRDLADRAYF	TGTGCCACCAGCAGAGATCTGGCGGACAGGGCGTACTTC	TRBD1	TRBV15	TRBJ2-7	many
CSVWGIQGGSGANVLTF	TGCAGCGTTTGGGGTATTCAGGGTGGGTCTGGGGCCAACGTCCTGACTTTC	-	TRBV29-1	TRBJ2-6	medium-sized
CASNIGGFGYTF	TGTGCCAGCAACATAGGAGGGTTTGGCTACACCTTC	-	TRBV28	TRBJ1-2	many
CASSFTSGLSANEQFF	TGTGCCAGCAGCTTCACCTCCGGCCTTTCCGCCAATGAGCAGTTCTTC	-	TRBV7-8	TRBJ2-1	medium-sized
CASTPSTDTQYF	TGTGCCAGCACTCCTAGCACAGATACGCAGTATTTT	-	TRBV9	TRBJ2-3	many
CAISGGSYSNQPQHF	TGTGCCATCAGTGGGGGGAGTTACAGCAATCAGCCCCAGCATTTT	-	TRBV10-3	TRBJ1-5	many
CASSYGVAGDTEAFF	TGTGCCAGCAGTTACGGGGTCGCCGGGGACACTGAAGCTTTCTTT	-	TRBV6-5	TRBJ1-1	-